This passage covers 15 T cell receptor beta chains from one sample sequenced in a study of blood T cell repertoires in COVID-19. Some clones are missing from TCRdb's copy, which holds only in-frame ones; the method was immunoSEQ multiplex PCR. Counted here are about 49,000 clones, around 87% occurring once; the ten biggest clones make up 5%. Sequenced: peripheral blood. All receptors derive from a man aged 35 to 55 with active COVID-19.

The J gene is TRBJ1-2, the V gene TRBV4-1; weak D call: TRBD1 (6 bases). CDR3 length equals 15 residues. V shed 8 bases and J shed 3 bases, with 19 bases lying between them. Germline CDR1 MGHRA, CDR2 YSYEKL. The CDR3 spells CASAGAGARDYGYTF. As DNA, the CDR3 is TGCGCCAGCGCCGGAGCAGGGGCCCGAGACTATGGCTACACCTTC.

The chain joins TRBV6-5 to TRBJ2-5; the D is unclear. CDR1 is MNHEY, CDR2 SVGAGI, per germline. Trimming pared 0 bases from V and 0 bases from J, leaving 11 bases between. The CDR3 is made up of 16 amino acids. The CDR3 loop is CASSYSNFGYQETQYF. CDR3 in DNA: TGTGCCAGCAGTTACTCGAACTTCGGGTACCAAGAGACCCAGTACTTC.

CDR3 DNA sequence: TGTGCCAGCAGCGTAGCTCGGGACTCCGCCTACAATGAGCAGTTCTTC. Translation: CASSVARDSAYNEQFF. This chain uses TRBV9 with TRBJ2-1, with TRBD2 as a possible D gene (6 bases). Per germline, CDR1 SGDLS and CDR2 YYNGEE. The CDR3 sequence is 16 residues long. The germline V and J ends were trimmed by 0 bases and 2 bases, with 12 bases remaining between them.

The chain carries TRBV6-5 and TRBJ2-3; 7 bases are a match to TRBD2. V dropped 6 bases and J dropped 0; count of bases not matched to a gene: 3. Germline CDR1 and CDR2: MNHEY and SVGAGI. The CDR3 spans 14 residues. CDR3: CASRISGSTDTQYF. DNA for the CDR3: TGTGCCAGCAGGATTAGCGGGAGCACAGATACGCAGTATTTT.

This chain connects TRBV6-6 to TRBJ2-1; TRBD2 matches 12 bases. V was pared by 7 bases and J by 3 bases, with 7 bases of the junction left unmatched. The germline CDR1 and CDR2 sequences are MNHNY and SVGAGI (reference sequence). This CDR3 is built from 16 residues. The CDR3 spells CASTNLAGGFYNEQFF. DNA of the CDR3: TGTGCCAGCACCAATCTAGCGGGAGGGTTCTACAATGAGCAGTTCTTC.

The CDR3 DNA sequence: TGTGCCAGCAGTTTCTTCGGACTAGCGGGAGCAGATACGCAGTATTTT. Amino acid sequence: CASSFFGLAGADTQYF. This chain connects TRBV27 to TRBJ2-3; TRBD2 agrees at 13 bases. J lost 4 bases, V lost 3 bases, and 4 bases had no gene match. This CDR3 contains 16 residues. The germline CDR1 and CDR2 sequences are MNHEY and SMNVEV (reference sequence).

The chain combines TRBV5-1 with TRBJ2-5; possible D gene TRBD1, 5 bases. Germline V gives CDR1 SGHRS, CDR2 YFSETQ. Trimming took 4 bases from V and 7 from J, leaving 17 bases between them. The CDR3 covers 14 residues. The CDR3 reads CASSPDPSQGTQYF. The CDR3 nucleotides read TGCGCCAGCAGCCCGGACCCTTCCCAGGGGACCCAGTACTTC.

The V call is TRBV3-1 (or the pseudogene TRBV3-2), the J call TRBJ2-2; D ambiguous. The CDR3 loop spans 15 amino acids. Germline CDR1 LGHDT, CDR2 YNNKEL (reference sequence). V was cut by 1 base and J by 3 bases, with 9 bases left in between. This CDR3 reads CASSQGGRDTGELFF. CDR3 in DNA: TGTGCCAGCAGCCAAGGAGGTCGGGACACCGGGGAGCTGTTTTTT.

The chain is built from TRBV7-3 and TRBJ1-1; 8 nucleotides agree with TRBD1. The CDR3 length is 15 residues. Germline-derived CDR1 and CDR2 are SGHTA and FQGTGA. After removal of 5 bases from V and 2 bases from J, the junction contained 7 bases not matched to a gene. CDR3 loop: CASSDRTGGNTEAFF. CDR3 coding DNA: TGTGCCAGCAGCGACAGAACAGGGGGAAACACTGAAGCTTTCTTT.

The V call is TRBV6-6, the J call TRBJ2-7; possible D gene TRBD2, 7 bases. V was shortened by 5 bases and J by 6 bases, with 17 bases between the two germline ends. In germline, CDR1 is MNHNY, CDR2 SVGAGI (reference sequence). CDR3 length equals 14 residues. The CDR3 region is CASSPLGGGGEQYF. Here the CDR3 DNA reads TGTGCCAGCAGTCCCCTTGGGGGGGGCGGCGAGCAGTACTTC.

This sequence joins TRBV19 and TRBJ1-4; no clear D. The germline V gene encodes CDR1 LNHDA and CDR2 SQIVND (reference sequence). The CDR3 extends over 14 amino acids. Between the trimmed V and J ends, which lost 5 bases and 7 bases, there was a span of 14 bases. CDR3 region: CASSPSGSGEKLFF. The CDR3 bases are TGTGCCAGTAGTCCCTCGGGGAGCGGTGAAAAACTGTTTTTT.

The CDR3 sequence: CASSGGSSTDTQYF. The CDR3 DNA reads as TGCGCCAGCAGCGGCGGGAGCAGCACAGATACGCAGTATTTT. The chain couples TRBV5-1 to TRBJ2-3, with 7 bases matching TRBD2. V was clipped by 4 bases and J by 0 bases; unmatched bases: 2. The CDR3 spans 14 residues. Germline lookup yields CDR1 SGHRS and CDR2 YFSETQ.

This clone was observed a few times. The chain is built from TRBV7-9 and TRBJ1-2, with a weak D call TRBD1 (5 bases). Germline V gene sequence: CDR1 SEHNR, CDR2 FQNEAQ (reference sequence). This CDR3 has 13 amino acids. Trimming stripped 7 bases from V and 6 bases from J, with 15 bases between. The CDR3 region has the DNA TGTGCCAGCACCCTTGGGGCCGAGGATGGCTACACCTTC. This gives the protein CASTLGAEDGYTF.

V and J are TRBV18 and TRBJ2-2; weak D call: TRBD1 (6 bases). The germline gives CDR1 KGHSH, CDR2 LQKENI. CDR3 length equals 15 residues. V was trimmed by 3 bases and J by 5 bases, leaving 13 bases between them. The CDR3 protein is CASSPRAGVTGELFF. The CDR3 DNA follows: TGTGCCAGCTCACCCCGGGCAGGGGTGACCGGGGAGCTGTTTTTT.

The rearrangement links TRBV13 to TRBJ2-5, with 11 nucleotides matching TRBD2. V lost 5 bases, J lost 5 bases, and 10 bases stayed unmatched. This CDR3 contains 16 residues. Germline V gene sequence: CDR1 PRHDT, CDR2 FYEKMQ (reference sequence). The CDR3 loop reads CASSLTGTSGGETQYF. The CDR3, as DNA: TGTGCCAGCAGCCTCACCGGGACTAGCGGTGGGGAGACCCAGTACTTC.